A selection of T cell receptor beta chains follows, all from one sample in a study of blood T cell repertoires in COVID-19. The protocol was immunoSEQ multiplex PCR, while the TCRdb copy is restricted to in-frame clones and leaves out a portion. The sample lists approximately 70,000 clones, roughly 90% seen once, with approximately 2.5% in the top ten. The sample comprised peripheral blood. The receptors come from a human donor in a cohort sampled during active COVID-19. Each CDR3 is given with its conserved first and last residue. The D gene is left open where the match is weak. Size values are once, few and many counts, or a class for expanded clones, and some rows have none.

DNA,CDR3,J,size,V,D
TGCGCCAGCAGCCAAGGCAGGGCTGTCGGGGAGCTGTTTTTT,CASSQGRAVGELFF,TRBJ2-2,.,TRBV4-3,.
TGTGCCAGCAGCTCAGTTCTCCTCTCCTACAATGAGCAGTTCTTC,CASSSVLLSYNEQFF,TRBJ2-1,.,TRBV7-9,.
TGTGCCAGCAGCTTGGAACAAGGCGGCTATGGCTACACCTTC,CASSLEQGGYGYTF,TRBJ1-2,.,TRBV5-4,.
TGTGCCAGCAGCTTTACTAGCGGACCCACAGATACGCAGTATTTT,CASSFTSGPTDTQYF,TRBJ2-3,once,TRBV7-9,TRBD2
TGTGCCAGCAGCAAAGGGACCCCCAAACAGGGGGCCAATCAGCCCCAGCATTTT,CASSKGTPKQGANQPQHF,TRBJ1-5,.,TRBV21-1,.
TGTGCCAGCAGCTTAACGAGCGGCCGCACAGATACGCAGTATTTT,CASSLTSGRTDTQYF,TRBJ2-3,.,TRBV7-3,.
TGCGCCAGCAGCCATCTTACGGGAATGAACACTGAAGCTTTCTTT,CASSHLTGMNTEAFF,TRBJ1-1,once,TRBV4-1,.
TGTGCCAGCAGCTTAGCGACTGCTCTGGAGACCCAGTACTTC,CASSLATALETQYF,TRBJ2-5,.,TRBV7-9,.
TGCAGCGTTGGAAAGGGGATTAATGACGAAACGCAGTATTTT,CSVGKGINDETQYF,TRBJ2-3,.,TRBV29-1,.
TGTGCCAGCAGCCAAGAGTCCAGTCGGGGGAAATCCACTGAAGCTTTCTTT,CASSQESSRGKSTEAFF,TRBJ1-1,.,TRBV3-1/TRBV3-2,.
TGTGCCAGCAGCCAAGAATGGCGGGAGAGGTCCAATGAGCAGTTCTTC,CASSQEWRERSNEQFF,TRBJ2-1,.,TRBV4-2,TRBD2
TGTGCCAGCATCCCCCAAGTTGGCGGGGGGAGCTCCTACGAGCAGTACTTC,CASIPQVGGGSSYEQYF,TRBJ2-7,.,TRBV6-2/TRBV6-3,TRBD2
TGCGCCAGCAGCTTGGGTGAGGGAGTTCTGGCTTTCTTT,CASSLGEGVLAFF,TRBJ1-1,.,TRBV5-1,.
TGTGCCAGCAGCTTAACGCGGGATCAGCCCCAGCATTTT,CASSLTRDQPQHF,TRBJ1-5,once,TRBV11-2,.
TGTGCCAGCTCATCCCGGACAAGATACGACACAGATACGCAGTATTTT,CASSSRTRYDTDTQYF,TRBJ2-3,.,TRBV18,.